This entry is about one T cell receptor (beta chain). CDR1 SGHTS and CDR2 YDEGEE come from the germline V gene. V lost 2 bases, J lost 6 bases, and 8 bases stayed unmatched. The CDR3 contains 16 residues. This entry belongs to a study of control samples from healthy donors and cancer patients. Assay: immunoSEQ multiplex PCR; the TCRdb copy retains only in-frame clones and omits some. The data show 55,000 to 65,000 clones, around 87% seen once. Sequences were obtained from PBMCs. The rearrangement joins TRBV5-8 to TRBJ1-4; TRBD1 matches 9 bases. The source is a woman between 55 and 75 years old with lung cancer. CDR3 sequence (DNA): TGTGCCAGCAGCTTAGGGACAGGGATTGTACATGAAAAACTGTTTTTT. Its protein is CASSLGTGIVHEKLFF.